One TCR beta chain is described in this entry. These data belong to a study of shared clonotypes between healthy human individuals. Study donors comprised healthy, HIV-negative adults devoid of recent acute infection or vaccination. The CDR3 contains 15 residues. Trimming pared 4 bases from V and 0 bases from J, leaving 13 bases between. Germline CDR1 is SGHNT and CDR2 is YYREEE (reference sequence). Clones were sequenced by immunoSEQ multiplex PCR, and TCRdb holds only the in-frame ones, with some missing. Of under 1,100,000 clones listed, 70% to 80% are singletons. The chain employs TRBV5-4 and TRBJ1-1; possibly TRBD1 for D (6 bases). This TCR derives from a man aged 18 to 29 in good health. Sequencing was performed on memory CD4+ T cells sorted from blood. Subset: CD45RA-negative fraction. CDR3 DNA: TGTGCCAGCAGCACTAACGGGGGGCTGAACACTGAAGCTTTCTTT. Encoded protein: CASSTNGGLNTEAFF.